The T cell receptor beta chain described here comes from a study of T cells in Graves' hyperthyroidism and ophthalmopathy. J lost 9 bases, V lost 1 base, and 2 bases had no gene match. The CDR3 sequence is 13 residues long. In germline, CDR1 is SGHDN, CDR2 FVKESK. Exclusion of patients followed from uncontrolled infection, other autoimmune disease, pregnancy or lactation. Thyroid ultrasound, orbital computed tomography, clinical symptoms, and serum thyroxine and TRAb underpinned diagnoses. From more than 8 ml of fresh peripheral blood, PBMCs were isolated. Regions amplified from RNA transcripts were the TCR beta CDR3 regions. The TCR CDR3 first-round RT-PCR relied on the HTBI primer set. TCRdb reprocessed the multiplex PCR reads with MiXCR, giving one entry per CDR3 protein. The sample holds about 530,000 distinct CDR3 sequences; approximately 17% are singletons and the top ten take under 20%.

The rearrangement uses TRBV14 and TRBJ2-1; TRBD1 matches 8 bases. The sequence came from a woman between 18 and 29 years old with Graves' ophthalmopathy. Source material: blood. CDR3 loop: CASSQVTGAEQFF. Written as DNA, the CDR3 is TGTGCCAGCAGCCAAGTGACAGGGGCTGAGCAGTTCTTC.